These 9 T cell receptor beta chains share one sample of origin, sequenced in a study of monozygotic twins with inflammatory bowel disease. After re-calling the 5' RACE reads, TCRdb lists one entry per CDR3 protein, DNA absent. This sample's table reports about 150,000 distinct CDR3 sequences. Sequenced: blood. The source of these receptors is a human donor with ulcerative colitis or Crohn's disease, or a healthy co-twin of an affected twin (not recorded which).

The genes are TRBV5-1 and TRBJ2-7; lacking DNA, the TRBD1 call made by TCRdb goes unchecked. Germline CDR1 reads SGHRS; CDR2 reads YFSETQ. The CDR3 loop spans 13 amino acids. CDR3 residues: CASSLVGIYEQYF.

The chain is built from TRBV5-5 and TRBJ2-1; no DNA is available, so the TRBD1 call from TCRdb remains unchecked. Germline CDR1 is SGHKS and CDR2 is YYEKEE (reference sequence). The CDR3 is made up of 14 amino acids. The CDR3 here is CASSREGQLDEQFF. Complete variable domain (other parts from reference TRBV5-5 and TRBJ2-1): DAGVTQSPTHLIKTRGQQVTLRCSPISGHKSVSWYQQVLGQGPQFIFQYYEKEERGRGNFPDRFSARQFPNYSSELNVNALLLGDSALYLCASSREGQLDEQFFGPGTRLTVL.

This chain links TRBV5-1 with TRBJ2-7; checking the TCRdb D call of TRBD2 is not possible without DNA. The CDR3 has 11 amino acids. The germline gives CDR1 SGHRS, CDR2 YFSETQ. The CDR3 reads CASSSGTWQYF.

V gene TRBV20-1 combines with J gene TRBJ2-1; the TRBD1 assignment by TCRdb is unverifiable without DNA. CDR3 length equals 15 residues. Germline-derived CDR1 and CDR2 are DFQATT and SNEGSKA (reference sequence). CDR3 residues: CSAPRGGDGLNEQFF.

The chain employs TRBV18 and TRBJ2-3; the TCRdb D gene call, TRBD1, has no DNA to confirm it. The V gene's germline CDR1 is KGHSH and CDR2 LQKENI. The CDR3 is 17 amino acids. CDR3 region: CASSPGPRGMGTDTQYF. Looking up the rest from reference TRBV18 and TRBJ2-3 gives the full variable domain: NAGVMQNPRHLVRRRGQEARLRCSPMKGHSHVYWYRQLPEEGLKFMVYLQKENIIDESGMPKERFSAEFPKEGPSILRIQQVVRGDSAAYFCASSPGPRGMGTDTQYFGPGTRLTVL.

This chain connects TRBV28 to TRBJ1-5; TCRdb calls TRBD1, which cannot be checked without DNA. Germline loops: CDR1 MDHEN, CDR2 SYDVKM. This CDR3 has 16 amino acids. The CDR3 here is CASSLGTGTSNQPQHF.

Here the CDR3 reads CASSPIEDRIVGEQYF. This rearrangement joins TRBV5-1 to TRBJ2-7; TCRdb indicates TRBD1, and absent DNA this call remains unverified. The germline V gene has CDR1 SGHRS and CDR2 YFSETQ. The CDR3 runs 16 residues.

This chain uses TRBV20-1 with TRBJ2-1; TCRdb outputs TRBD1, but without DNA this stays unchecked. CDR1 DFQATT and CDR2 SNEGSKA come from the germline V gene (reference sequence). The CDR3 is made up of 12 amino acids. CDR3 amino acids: CSAGPGPAGQFF.

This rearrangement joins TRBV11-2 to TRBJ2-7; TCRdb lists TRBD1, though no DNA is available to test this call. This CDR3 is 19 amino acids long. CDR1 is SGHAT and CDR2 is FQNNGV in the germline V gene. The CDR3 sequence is CASSLPPYLQRPSPYEQYF. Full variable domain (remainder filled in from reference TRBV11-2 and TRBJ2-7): EAGVAQSPRYKIIEKRQSVAFWCNPISGHATLYWYQQILGQGPKLLIQFQNNGVVDDSQLPKDRFSAERLKGVDSTLKIQPAKLEDSAVYLCASSLPPYLQRPSPYEQYFGPGTRLTVT.